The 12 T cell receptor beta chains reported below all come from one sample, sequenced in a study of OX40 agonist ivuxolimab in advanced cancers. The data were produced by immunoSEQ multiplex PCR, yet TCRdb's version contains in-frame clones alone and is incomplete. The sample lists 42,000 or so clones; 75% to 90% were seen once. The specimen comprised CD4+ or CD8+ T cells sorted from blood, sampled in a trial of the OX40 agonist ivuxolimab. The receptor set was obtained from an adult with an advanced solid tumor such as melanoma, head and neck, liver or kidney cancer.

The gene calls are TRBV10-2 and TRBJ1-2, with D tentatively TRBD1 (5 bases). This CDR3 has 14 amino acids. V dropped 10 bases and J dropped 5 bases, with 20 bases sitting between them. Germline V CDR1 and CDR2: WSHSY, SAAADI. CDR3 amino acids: CATSDGARIYGYTF. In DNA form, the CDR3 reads TGCGCCACCTCCGATGGGGCGCGGATTTATGGCTACACCTTC.

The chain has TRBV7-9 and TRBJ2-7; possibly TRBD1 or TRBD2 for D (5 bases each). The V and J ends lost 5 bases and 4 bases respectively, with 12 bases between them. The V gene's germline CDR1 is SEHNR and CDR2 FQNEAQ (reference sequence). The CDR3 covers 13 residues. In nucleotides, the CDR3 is TGTGCCAGCAGCGGGACGGATTTTTACGAGCAGTACTTC. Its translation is CASSGTDFYEQYF.

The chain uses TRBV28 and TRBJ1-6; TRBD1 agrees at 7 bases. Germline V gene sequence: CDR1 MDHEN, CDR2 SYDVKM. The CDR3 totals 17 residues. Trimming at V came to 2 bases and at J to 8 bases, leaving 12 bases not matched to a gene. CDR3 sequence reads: CASSLGVSDRFDSPLHF. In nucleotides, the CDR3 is TGTGCCAGCAGTTTAGGGGTTTCGGACAGGTTTGATTCACCCCTCCACTTT.

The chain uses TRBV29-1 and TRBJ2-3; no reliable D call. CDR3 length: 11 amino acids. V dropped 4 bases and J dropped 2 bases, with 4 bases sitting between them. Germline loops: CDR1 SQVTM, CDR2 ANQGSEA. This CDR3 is CSVGDTDTQYF. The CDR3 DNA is TGCAGCGTTGGAGACACAGATACGCAGTATTTT.

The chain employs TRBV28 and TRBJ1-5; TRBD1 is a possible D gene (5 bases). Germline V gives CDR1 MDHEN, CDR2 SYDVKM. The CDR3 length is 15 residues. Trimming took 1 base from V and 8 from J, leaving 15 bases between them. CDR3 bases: TGTGCCAGCAGTTTATCGAGGGGACCTTCGGAGCCCCAGCATTTT. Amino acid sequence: CASSLSRGPSEPQHF.

The CDR3 here is CASSHGAEIGKLFF. CDR3 DNA sequence: TGCGCCAGCAGCCACGGGGCCGAGATCGGGAAACTGTTTTTT. The rearrangement joins TRBV5-1 to TRBJ1-4; TRBD1 is a possible D gene (5 bases). Trimming left V 4 bases short and J 11 bases short, with 18 bases between. Germline CDR1 reads SGHRS; CDR2 reads YFSETQ. CDR3 length: 14 residues. Full variable domain (missing parts from reference TRBV5-1 and TRBJ1-4): KAGVTQTPRYLIKTRGQQVTLSCSPISGHRSVSWYQQTPGQGLQFLFEYFSETQRNKGNFPGRFSGRQFSNSRSEMNVSTLELGDSALYLCASSHGAEIGKLFFGSGTQLSVL.

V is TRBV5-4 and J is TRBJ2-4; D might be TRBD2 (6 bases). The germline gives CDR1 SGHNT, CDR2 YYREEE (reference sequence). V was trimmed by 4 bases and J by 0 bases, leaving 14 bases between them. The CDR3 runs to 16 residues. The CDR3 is CASSRSGGLAKNIQYF. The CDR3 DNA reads TGTGCCAGCAGCCGTAGCGGAGGGCTAGCCAAAAACATTCAGTACTTC.

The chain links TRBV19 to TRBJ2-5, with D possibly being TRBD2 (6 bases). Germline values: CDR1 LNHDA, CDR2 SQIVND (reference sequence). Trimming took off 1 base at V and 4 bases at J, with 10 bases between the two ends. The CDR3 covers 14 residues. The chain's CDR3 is CASSIGEAGETQYF. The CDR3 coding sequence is TGTGCCAGTAGTATAGGTGAAGCGGGAGAGACCCAGTACTTC.

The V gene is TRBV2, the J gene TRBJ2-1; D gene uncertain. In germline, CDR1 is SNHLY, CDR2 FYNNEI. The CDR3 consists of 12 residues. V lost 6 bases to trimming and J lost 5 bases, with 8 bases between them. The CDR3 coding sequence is TGTGCCAGCAGGGGCGGTGACAATGAGCAGTTCTTC. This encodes CASRGGDNEQFF.

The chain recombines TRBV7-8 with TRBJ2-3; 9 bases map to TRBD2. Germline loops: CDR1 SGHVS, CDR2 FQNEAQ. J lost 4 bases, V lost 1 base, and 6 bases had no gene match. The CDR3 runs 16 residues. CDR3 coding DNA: TGTGCCAGCAGCTTAGGCGGGGGGGCCGGTGCAGATACGCAGTATTTT. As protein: CASSLGGGAGADTQYF.

The CDR3 nucleotides read TGTGCCAGCAGCGCGGAGGGCTCCCAGTACTTC. Its translation: CASSAEGSQYF. The chain uses TRBV11-2 and TRBJ2-5; tentatively, D is TRBD2 (6 bases). Per germline, CDR1 SGHAT and CDR2 FQNNGV. V was pared by 5 bases and J by 9 bases, with 10 bases between. The CDR3 contains 11 residues.

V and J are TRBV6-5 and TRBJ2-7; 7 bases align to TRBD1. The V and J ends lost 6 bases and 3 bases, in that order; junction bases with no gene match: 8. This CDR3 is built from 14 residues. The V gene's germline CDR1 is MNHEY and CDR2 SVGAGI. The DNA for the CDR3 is TGTGCCAGCAGACCCGGGGACAGAAACTACGAGCAGTACTTC. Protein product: CASRPGDRNYEQYF.